Shown below are 24 T cell receptor beta chains from a single sample sequenced in a study of blood T cell repertoires in COVID-19. The method was immunoSEQ multiplex PCR; TCRdb's version includes in-frame clones alone and lacks a portion of them. This table holds roughly 400,000 clones, 90% found once. The material sequenced was PBMCs or T cells enriched from blood (not recorded which). Receptor source: a man younger than 35 who had recovered from COVID-19.

The chain employs TRBV4-1 and TRBJ2-1; D may be TRBD2 (6 bases). The CDR3 loop spans 17 amino acids. Trimming stripped 8 bases from V and 5 bases from J, with 25 bases between. Germline V gene data show CDR1 as MGHRA and CDR2 as YSYEKL. The CDR3 here is CASSTSYIFRWNNEQFF. The CDR3, as DNA: TGCGCCAGCTCAACTAGCTATATTTTCCGATGGAACAATGAGCAGTTCTTC.

This chain uses TRBV10-3 with TRBJ2-7; TRBD1 aligns across 10 bases. The trim removed 4 bases at V and 4 bases at J, leaving 7 bases unmatched. Germline V gives CDR1 ENHRY, CDR2 SYGVKD. CDR3 length equals 15 residues. The DNA of the CDR3 is TGTGCCATCAGTGCGTTTGACAGGGGGCCGTACGAGCAGTACTTC. It encodes CAISAFDRGPYEQYF.

This clone was detected only once. V is TRBV7-9 and J is TRBJ2-5; D call uncertain. Trimming took off 4 bases at V and 1 base at J, with 7 bases between the two ends. This CDR3 has 13 amino acids. Germline CDR1 and CDR2: SEHNR and FQNEAQ (reference sequence). The CDR3 is CASSSKPQETQYF. CDR3 in DNA: TGTGCCAGCAGCTCTAAGCCCCAAGAGACCCAGTACTTC.

The chain couples TRBV15 to TRBJ1-5; D unresolved. Per germline, CDR1 LNHNV and CDR2 YYDKDF (reference sequence). Trimming took 5 bases from V and 4 from J, leaving 12 bases between them. This CDR3 region has 14 residues. The CDR3 DNA follows: TGTGCCACCAGCGGACTACTATTAAATCAGCCCCAGCATTTT. It encodes CATSGLLLNQPQHF.

The genes are TRBV5-1 and TRBJ2-5; 7 bases fit TRBD1. Germline V lookup: CDR1 SGHRS, CDR2 YFSETQ. After removal of 4 bases from V and 1 base from J, the junction contained 4 bases not matched to a gene. The CDR3 runs 14 residues. CDR3 sequence (DNA): TGCGCCAGCAGCAAGGGACAGAGCCAAGAGACCCAGTACTTC. It translates to CASSKGQSQETQYF.

The genes are TRBV30 and TRBJ1-6, with 9 nucleotides matching TRBD1. Germline assignment: CDR1 GTSNPN and CDR2 SVGIG (reference sequence). Trimming at V came to 4 bases and at J to 8 bases, leaving 24 bases not matched to a gene. The CDR3 consists of 20 residues. The CDR3 DNA reads as TGTGCCTGGATACCCGGCCGTAGTCTACAGGGGGCCTTGTTGGATTCACCCCTCCACTTT. The encoded protein is CAWIPGRSLQGALLDSPLHF.

In DNA, the CDR3 is TGTGCCGCACGGAGGGACGGAAACACCATATATTTT. This translates into CAARRDGNTIYF. The chain is built from TRBV11-2 and TRBJ1-3; the D gene is possibly TRBD1 (5 bases). Per germline, CDR1 SGHAT and CDR2 FQNNGV. With 11 bases removed from V and 4 bases from J, the gap between germline ends came to 12 bases. The CDR3 is 12 amino acids.

This sequence joins TRBV3-1 (or the pseudogene TRBV3-2) and TRBJ2-1; 8 bases agree with TRBD2. The CDR3 runs 16 residues. V dropped 0 bases and J dropped 8; count of bases not matched to a gene: 9. Germline CDR1 is LGHDT and CDR2 is YNNKEL (reference sequence). This CDR3 is CASSQDLSSGRDEQFF. CDR3 nucleotide sequence: TGTGCCAGCAGCCAAGATCTTTCTAGCGGGCGGGATGAGCAGTTCTTC.

The CDR3 bases are TGTGCCAGCAGTCGGTCGTACCTCCGGACTAGCGGAACCTACGAGCAGTACTTC. Protein product: CASSRSYLRTSGTYEQYF. The V gene is TRBV6-6, the J gene TRBJ2-7; TRBD2 matches at 10 bases. The CDR3 contains 18 residues. The ends lost 5 bases at V and 2 bases at J; junction bases unmatched: 15. Germline assignment: CDR1 MNHNY and CDR2 SVGAGI (reference sequence).

This clone was recorded only once. J is TRBJ1-1 and V is TRBV28, with 12 positions matching TRBD1. Germline trimming cut 5 bases from V and 6 bases from J; bases unmatched to any gene: 16. Germline assignment: CDR1 MDHEN and CDR2 SYDVKM. This CDR3 has 18 residues. CDR3 in amino acids: CASSHPTRGGQGAAEAFF. The CDR3 DNA reads TGTGCCAGCAGTCATCCTACCCGGGGGGGACAGGGGGCAGCTGAAGCTTTCTTT.

CDR3 in amino acids: CASSNRPGVHTEAFF. The CDR3 coding sequence is TGTGCCAGCAGCAACCGGCCGGGAGTACACACTGAAGCTTTCTTT. The V call is TRBV9, the J call TRBJ1-1; D gene ambiguous. The CDR3 runs 15 residues. The germline V gene encodes CDR1 SGDLS and CDR2 YYNGEE. Trimming cost V 4 bases and J 3 bases, with 16 bases left between them.

The chain employs TRBV9 and TRBJ1-5, with D possibly being TRBD1 (5 bases). Germline CDR1 SGDLS, CDR2 YYNGEE. The CDR3 covers 17 residues. Trimming pared 0 bases from V and 2 bases from J, leaving 15 bases between. The CDR3 protein is CASSVGGNGGGNQPQHF. The CDR3 nucleotides read TGTGCCAGCAGCGTAGGTGGGAACGGGGGTGGCAATCAGCCCCAGCATTTT.

This chain joins TRBV11-1 and TRBJ1-5; 7 bases map to TRBD1. CDR3 length equals 12 residues. Germline CDR1 is SGHAT and CDR2 is FQDESV (reference sequence). V lost 5 bases, J lost 15 bases, and 10 bases stayed unmatched. DNA of the CDR3: TGTGCCAGCAGCCCTAGAGGGGGCCTTCCGCATTTT. It specifies CASSPRGGLPHF. The whole variable domain, filled in from reference TRBV11-1 and TRBJ1-5, reads EAEVAQSPRYKITEKSQAVAFWCDPISGHATLYWYRQILGQGPELLVQFQDESVVDDSQLPKDRFSAERLKGVDSTLKIQPAELGDSAMYLCASSPRGGLPHFGDGTRLSIL.

J is TRBJ2-1 and V is TRBV2, with TRBD1 matching over 11 bases. J was trimmed by 6 bases and V by 6 bases; bases with no gene match: 4. This CDR3 region has 14 residues. Germline V lookup: CDR1 SNHLY, CDR2 FYNNEI. The CDR3 loop is CASSRDRGSNEQFF. The CDR3 DNA sequence: TGTGCCAGCAGCCGGGACAGGGGGAGCAATGAGCAGTTCTTC.

V usage is TRBV29-1 and J usage is TRBJ2-7; 11 nucleotides match TRBD1. The CDR3 has 14 amino acids. The V gene's germline CDR1 is SQVTM and CDR2 ANQGSEA. V lost 7 bases and J lost 2; bases outside the gene matches: 7. This chain's CDR3 is CSASDRGLAYEQYF. As DNA, the CDR3 is TGCAGCGCTTCGGACAGGGGGCTGGCCTACGAGCAGTACTTC.

This clone turned up a few times. The rearrangement links TRBV28 to TRBJ1-1; D is uncertain. This CDR3 spans 15 amino acids. The V end lost 2 bases, the J end lost 4 bases, and 14 bases lay between the germline ends. The germline V gene encodes CDR1 MDHEN and CDR2 SYDVKM. The CDR3 spells CASSLLPTVFTEAFF. In nucleotides, the CDR3 is TGTGCCAGCAGTTTACTACCAACAGTGTTCACTGAAGCTTTCTTT.

This sequence joins TRBV18 and TRBJ2-7; possible D gene TRBD2, 6 bases. Germline assignment: CDR1 KGHSH and CDR2 LQKENI. The germline V and J ends were trimmed by 4 bases and 6 bases, with 16 bases remaining between them. This CDR3 contains 14 residues. CDR3 nucleotide sequence: TGTGCCAGCTCACGGGTAGCGGACCAGGTCGAGCAGTACTTC. Amino acids: CASSRVADQVEQYF. Drawing the rest from reference TRBV18 and TRBJ2-7, the complete variable domain is NAGVMQNPRHLVRRRGQEARLRCSPMKGHSHVYWYRQLPEEGLKFMVYLQKENIIDESGMPKERFSAEFPKEGPSILRIQQVVRGDSAAYFCASSRVADQVEQYFGPGTRLTVT.

The V call is TRBV14, the J call TRBJ1-1, with 7 bases matching TRBD1. Per the germline V gene, CDR1 is SGHDN and CDR2 is FVKESK. Trimming at V came to 4 bases and at J to 7 bases, leaving 9 bases not matched to a gene. The CDR3 runs to 14 residues. CDR3 loop: CASSPRGTNGEAFF. The CDR3 region has the DNA TGTGCCAGCAGCCCCAGGGGGACGAACGGTGAAGCTTTCTTT.

In its sample, this clone was seen once. This chain uses TRBV4-1 with TRBJ2-5, with 13 bases fitting TRBD2. Germline V gene sequence: CDR1 MGHRA, CDR2 YSYEKL. This CDR3 spans 15 amino acids. The V and J ends lost 5 bases and 2 bases, in that order; junction bases with no gene match: 2. The CDR3: CASSSTSGGQETQYF. The CDR3 DNA is TGCGCCAGCAGCTCGACTAGCGGGGGGCAAGAGACCCAGTACTTC.

The chain uses TRBV30 and TRBJ1-5, with D possibly being TRBD1 (5 bases). Between the trimmed V and J ends, which lost 5 bases and 4 bases, there was a span of 6 bases. The germline CDR1 and CDR2 sequences are GTSNPN and SVGIG (reference sequence). The CDR3 has 11 amino acids. The CDR3 nucleotides read TGTGCCTGGGGGACTAATCAGCCCCAGCATTTT. This translates into CAWGTNQPQHF. The full variable domain, its missing parts supplied by reference TRBV30 and TRBJ1-5, is SQTIHQWPATLVQPVGSPLSLECTVEGTSNPNLYWYRQAAGRGLQLLFYSVGIGQISSEVPQNLSASRPQDRQFILSSKKLLLSDSGFYLCAWGTNQPQHFGDGTRLSIL.

V gene TRBV9 combines with J gene TRBJ2-7; 8 bases are a match to TRBD1. From germline, CDR1 is SGDLS and CDR2 YYNGEE. J gave up 6 bases and V 3 bases, and 8 bases lay outside the gene matches. The CDR3 has 14 residues. The CDR3 region is CASSELPGGGEQYF. The CDR3 region has the DNA TGTGCCAGCAGCGAACTACCAGGGGGCGGCGAGCAGTACTTC. Full variable domain (remainder filled in from reference TRBV9 and TRBJ2-7): DSGVTQTPKHLITATGQRVTLRCSPRSGDLSVYWYQQSLDQGLQFLIQYYNGEERAKGNILERFSAQQFPDLHSELNLSSLELGDSALYFCASSELPGGGEQYFGPGTRLTVT.

V is TRBV30 and J is TRBJ1-4; maybe TRBD1 (6 bases). This CDR3 comprises 12 residues. Deletions cut 5 bases from V and 8 bases from J, with 12 bases between. The germline V gene encodes CDR1 GTSNPN and CDR2 SVGIG (reference sequence). CDR3 coding DNA: TGTGCCTGGGGACAGTTGTTCGAAAAACTGTTTTTT. Protein product: CAWGQLFEKLFF.

The rearrangement joins TRBV28 to TRBJ1-3; 7 bases are shared with TRBD1. The germline gives CDR1 MDHEN, CDR2 SYDVKM. This CDR3 is built from 16 residues. V gave up 2 bases and J gave up 8 bases; unmatched junction bases: 12. DNA of the CDR3: TGTGCCAGCAGTTTAGCCGGTGGGACAGCGAGATACACCATATATTTT. It is translated as CASSLAGGTARYTIYF.

This clone was picked up many times. The chain employs TRBV6-4 and TRBJ2-1; 9 bases are a match to TRBD2. The CDR3 totals 15 residues. The V gene's germline CDR1 is MRHNA and CDR2 SNTAGT. With 6 bases clipped from V and 8 bases from J, the junction kept 11 bases outside the gene matches. This CDR3 reads CASSNYSGSFDEQFF. CDR3 in DNA: TGTGCCAGCAGCAATTATAGCGGGAGTTTCGATGAGCAGTTCTTC.